The clone carrying this T cell receptor (beta chain) has a single count. Repertoires were generated with immunoSEQ multiplex PCR, while TCRdb's copy carries only in-frame clones and drops some. The repertoire includes hundreds of thousands of clones, roughly 94% of them detected once, and about 0.02% sits in the top ten. The data were obtained in a study of shared T cell receptors in the human thymus. The CDR3 is 20 amino acids. Germline V lookup: CDR1 SGHNT, CDR2 YYREEE (reference sequence). V was cut by 2 bases and J by 2 bases, with 26 bases left in between. The sample comprised thymocytes. The clonotype was recovered from a human donor. The rearrangement links TRBV5-4 to TRBJ2-1; D is possibly TRBD2 (6 bases). This CDR3 is CASSFSKGAGPLCPYNEQFF. CDR3 DNA sequence: TGTGCCAGCAGCTTCAGTAAGGGCGCGGGGCCTCTCTGTCCCTACAATGAGCAGTTCTTC.